This is a list of T cell receptor beta chains from one sample in a study of shared clonotypes between healthy human individuals. Here immunoSEQ multiplex PCR was the method, and the copy in TCRdb shows in-frame clones only, minus some. The data hold fewer than 650,000 clones, with around 80% observed a single time. Sequenced input: PBMCs. The receptors derive from a woman between 40 and 50 years old in good health. Some clones in this sample may be carry-over from other donors' samples. The CDR3 runs from the conserved cysteine through the conserved F or W. Each record gives: V gene, clone size, J gene, D gene, CDR3 DNA, CDR3 protein. The D gene is left open where the match is weak. Size tells how often a clone was seen (once, few, many) or the class of an expanded clone, and some rows leave it out.

v_call: TRBV10-3
clone_size: -
j_call: TRBJ2-1
d_call: -
cdr3_nt: TGTGCCATCAGTGAGGCCGACAATGAGCAGTTCTTC
cdr3_aa: CAISEADNEQFF

v_call: TRBV5-1
clone_size: -
j_call: TRBJ2-5
d_call: -
cdr3_nt: TGCGCCAGCTCGTCATGGGGCTACGTACAGGGAGGAGAGACCCAGTACTTC
cdr3_aa: CASSSWGYVQGGETQYF

v_call: TRBV19
clone_size: -
j_call: TRBJ2-7
d_call: -
cdr3_nt: TGTGCCAGTAGTATTCCTGGCTCCTACGAGCAGTACTTC
cdr3_aa: CASSIPGSYEQYF

v_call: TRBV16
clone_size: few
j_call: TRBJ1-2
d_call: -
cdr3_nt: TGTGCCAGCAGCCAAGGGACTCGGAGTGGCTACACCTTC
cdr3_aa: CASSQGTRSGYTF

v_call: TRBV29-1
clone_size: -
j_call: TRBJ2-3
d_call: -
cdr3_nt: TGCAGCGTTGGGGGTTCAGATACGCAGTATTTT
cdr3_aa: CSVGGSDTQYF

v_call: TRBV6-5
clone_size: -
j_call: TRBJ2-7
d_call: TRBD2
cdr3_nt: TGTGCCAGCAGATCCCACCAGCGGGAGAACGAGCAGTACTTC
cdr3_aa: CASRSHQRENEQYF

v_call: TRBV28
clone_size: -
j_call: TRBJ1-1
d_call: -
cdr3_nt: TGTGCCAGCAGTTTACCACAGGGTCTCGGCGGAGCTTTCTTT
cdr3_aa: CASSLPQGLGGAFF

v_call: TRBV7-3
clone_size: once
j_call: TRBJ2-6
d_call: -
cdr3_nt: TGTGCCAGCAGCCCCCAGAGCTCTGGGGCCAACGTCCTGACTTTC
cdr3_aa: CASSPQSSGANVLTF

v_call: TRBV7-9
clone_size: -
j_call: TRBJ2-5
d_call: TRBD1
cdr3_nt: TGTGCCAGCAGCTTTCTCCCGGGACAGGGACCAGAGACCCAGTACTTC
cdr3_aa: CASSFLPGQGPETQYF

v_call: TRBV7-9
clone_size: -
j_call: TRBJ2-1
d_call: -
cdr3_nt: TGTGCCAGCAGCTTACAAAGGCGAAATGAGCAGTTCTTC
cdr3_aa: CASSLQRRNEQFF

v_call: TRBV28
clone_size: -
j_call: TRBJ2-1
d_call: TRBD2
cdr3_nt: TGTGCCAGCAGACCGGGACTAGTCTGGAATGAGCAGTTCTTC
cdr3_aa: CASRPGLVWNEQFF

v_call: TRBV6-1
clone_size: -
j_call: TRBJ1-5
d_call: -
cdr3_nt: TGTGCCAGCCGAATCCAGGGGATGGGGTCCCAGCCCCAGCATTTT
cdr3_aa: CASRIQGMGSQPQHF

v_call: TRBV2
clone_size: -
j_call: TRBJ1-5
d_call: -
cdr3_nt: TGTGCCAGCAGTGAATATAGCAATCAGCCCCAGCATTTT
cdr3_aa: CASSEYSNQPQHF

v_call: TRBV30
clone_size: -
j_call: TRBJ2-5
d_call: -
cdr3_nt: TGTGCCTGGAGTGGGCTAGCGAAGACCCAGTACTTC
cdr3_aa: CAWSGLAKTQYF

v_call: TRBV5-1
clone_size: -
j_call: TRBJ2-3
d_call: -
cdr3_nt: TGCGCCAGCATCGATGCACAGGTTTCAGATACGCAGTATTTT
cdr3_aa: CASIDAQVSDTQYF

v_call: TRBV7-9
clone_size: -
j_call: TRBJ2-7
d_call: -
cdr3_nt: TGTGCCAGCAGCCGCGACATCTCGCAGCAGTACTTC
cdr3_aa: CASSRDISQQYF

v_call: TRBV7-8
clone_size: -
j_call: TRBJ2-7
d_call: -
cdr3_nt: TGTGCCAGCAGCTTTGAAGCCGAAATCTACGAGCAGTACTTC
cdr3_aa: CASSFEAEIYEQYF

v_call: TRBV7-9
clone_size: -
j_call: TRBJ2-2
d_call: TRBD2
cdr3_nt: TGTGCCAGCAGCTTTAGACTAGCGGGAGCGGCCGGGGAGCTGTTTTTT
cdr3_aa: CASSFRLAGAAGELFF

v_call: TRBV19
clone_size: -
j_call: TRBJ2-1
d_call: -
cdr3_nt: TGTGCCAGCTCATCTAGCCCGGGCTCCTACAATGAGCAGTTCTTC
cdr3_aa: CASSSSPGSYNEQFF

v_call: TRBV6-6
clone_size: -
j_call: TRBJ2-2
d_call: TRBD1
cdr3_nt: TGTGCCAGCAGTTTAGGGGACAGATACACCGGGGAGCTGTTTTTT
cdr3_aa: CASSLGDRYTGELFF

v_call: TRBV11-3
clone_size: -
j_call: TRBJ2-2
d_call: -
cdr3_nt: TGTGCCAGCAGCTTCTTTAGTGGCACCGGGGAGCTGTTTTTT
cdr3_aa: CASSFFSGTGELFF

v_call: TRBV21-1
clone_size: few
j_call: TRBJ2-7
d_call: -
cdr3_nt: TGTGCCAGCAAAAGTGAGGAGGCCTCCTACGAGCAGTACTTC
cdr3_aa: CASKSEEASYEQYF

v_call: TRBV5-6
clone_size: few
j_call: TRBJ2-7
d_call: -
cdr3_nt: TGTGCCAGCAGCTTGTACCTCTACGAGCAGTACTTC
cdr3_aa: CASSLYLYEQYF

v_call: TRBV19
clone_size: -
j_call: TRBJ2-3
d_call: TRBD1
cdr3_nt: TGTGCCAGTAGCGAGACAGGGGCTAGCACAGATACGCAGTATTTT
cdr3_aa: CASSETGASTDTQYF

v_call: TRBV6-6
clone_size: once
j_call: TRBJ2-7
d_call: -
cdr3_nt: TGTGCCAGCAGCCTTGGGGTGGGCCGTTACGAGCAGTACTTC
cdr3_aa: CASSLGVGRYEQYF

v_call: TRBV10-3
clone_size: -
j_call: TRBJ1-1
d_call: -
cdr3_nt: TGTGCCATCAGGAGGACACCTTTAGAAGCGGTGAACACTGAAGCTTTCTTT
cdr3_aa: CAIRRTPLEAVNTEAFF

v_call: TRBV28
clone_size: -
j_call: TRBJ2-3
d_call: TRBD2
cdr3_nt: TGTGCCAGCCTACCTCGGACTAGGTCCACAGATACGCAGTATTTT
cdr3_aa: CASLPRTRSTDTQYF

v_call: TRBV27
clone_size: -
j_call: TRBJ2-7
d_call: -
cdr3_nt: TGTGCCAGCAGTTTACAGGGATCCGGTCACGAGCAGTACTTC
cdr3_aa: CASSLQGSGHEQYF

v_call: TRBV27
clone_size: -
j_call: TRBJ2-7
d_call: -
cdr3_nt: TGTGCCACCCCGGACCGCCGCGGACAGGGGCGGGAGGACTACGAGCAGTACTTC
cdr3_aa: CATPDRRGQGREDYEQYF

v_call: TRBV27
clone_size: -
j_call: TRBJ2-7
d_call: -
cdr3_nt: TGTGCCAGCAGCCAGGGACGGGGGACCTACGAGCAGTACTTC
cdr3_aa: CASSQGRGTYEQYF

v_call: TRBV28
clone_size: few
j_call: TRBJ1-6
d_call: -
cdr3_nt: TGTGCCGGGGGACGGGACATGACATCGCCCCTCCACTTT
cdr3_aa: CAGGRDMTSPLHF

v_call: TRBV2
clone_size: -
j_call: TRBJ2-7
d_call: -
cdr3_nt: TGTGCCAGCAGTCGGCCACTAACCTACGAGCAGTACTTC
cdr3_aa: CASSRPLTYEQYF